Listed here are 21 T cell receptor beta chains from one sample, sequenced in a study of beta chain features in type 1 diabetes. Findings of the study overall: Moderate but significant shortening of TCRB CDR3s was recorded in all four CD4+ subsets from Type 1 diabetes patients.

Their antigens are not known. cDNA synthesis used the whole RNA isolate, giving expressed TCRB sequences. Libraries were prepared by immunoSEQ multiplex PCR; TCRdb keeps only in-frame clonotypes and omits some of them. The sample includes 300,000 to 450,000 clones, roughly 12% of them seen just once. The source material was naive CD4+ T cells from blood. These receptors came from a woman aged 18-29 years with type 1 diabetes.

This clone appeared a few times. The chain links TRBV7-2 to TRBJ2-7; TRBD1 might be the D (7 bases). The V end was cut by 5 bases, the J end by 0 bases, with 14 bases between. Germline V gene sequence: CDR1 SGHTA, CDR2 FQGNSA. This CDR3 is built from 15 residues. The DNA for the CDR3 is TGTGCCAGCAGCGATGGAGGGGGCTACTCCTACGAGCAGTACTTC. Amino acid sequence: CASSDGGGYSYEQYF.

This clone occurred a few times. The chain couples TRBV7-9 to TRBJ1-2; 8 nucleotides align to TRBD1. The junction had 8 bases not matched to a gene; V was cut back by 4 bases and J by 4 bases. The CDR3 has 15 residues. Germline CDR1 is SEHNR and CDR2 is FQNEAQ (reference sequence). CDR3 sequence reads: CASSSPDRGFYGYTF. The CDR3 DNA reads TGTGCCAGCAGCTCCCCTGACAGGGGCTTCTATGGCTACACCTTC.

This clone was recorded a few times. The chain carries TRBV6-4 and TRBJ1-6; 9 nucleotides agree with TRBD1. Looked up from germline, CDR1 is MRHNA and CDR2 is SNTAGT. This CDR3 contains 15 residues. With 0 bases clipped from V and 9 bases from J, the junction kept 3 bases outside the gene matches. Written as DNA, the CDR3 is TGTGCCAGCAGTGACTCCAGGACAGGGGCTTCACCCCTCCACTTT. Translation gives CASSDSRTGASPLHF.

This clone was seen a few times. This rearrangement joins TRBV6-6 to TRBJ2-7, with D perhaps TRBD2 (6 bases). Germline CDR1 MNHNY, CDR2 SVGAGI (reference sequence). The length of the CDR3 is 16 residues. V shed 0 bases and J shed 5 bases, with 17 bases lying between them. CDR3: CASSYSWGDHTDEQYF. The CDR3 DNA sequence: TGTGCCAGCAGTTACTCATGGGGGGATCATACGGACGAGCAGTACTTC.

This clone appeared a few times. The rearrangement uses TRBV19 and TRBJ2-1; 9 nucleotides line up with TRBD1. The CDR3 covers 13 residues. V dropped 3 bases and J dropped 8; count of bases not matched to a gene: 2. Germline V gene sequence: CDR1 LNHDA, CDR2 SQIVND (reference sequence). The CDR3 spells CASSMDRGDEQFF. CDR3 nucleotide sequence: TGTGCCAGTAGTATGGACAGGGGTGATGAGCAGTTCTTC.

The V and J genes are TRBV9 and TRBJ2-1, with 11 bases fitting TRBD2. CDR3 length: 15 residues. Per germline, CDR1 SGDLS and CDR2 YYNGEE. The trim removed 3 bases at V and 9 bases at J, leaving 8 bases unmatched. The CDR3 DNA is TGTGCCAGCAGCGGCCTAGCGGGGGGAGGGGGTGAGCAGTTCTTC. Protein product: CASSGLAGGGGEQFF.

This clone showed up just a few times. Other DNA sequences within the sample encode an identical CDR3. The chain links TRBV7-9 to TRBJ1-1; D perhaps matches TRBD1 (5 bases). Germline CDR1 SEHNR, CDR2 FQNEAQ (reference sequence). With 6 bases removed from V and 1 base from J, the gap between germline ends came to 9 bases. The CDR3 contains 13 residues. CDR3 DNA: TGTGCCAGCAGTCTTCAGGGGAACACTGAAGCTTTCTTT. Protein: CASSLQGNTEAFF.

The genes are TRBV28 and TRBJ2-7; TRBD2 is a possible D gene (6 bases). The CDR3 is 14 amino acids. Deletions cut 4 bases from V and 8 bases from J, with 18 bases between. Germline V gives CDR1 MDHEN, CDR2 SYDVKM. CDR3 sequence (DNA): TGTGCCAGCAGTTCCCGCCCTAGCGTCTCTCAGCAGTACTTC. Protein sequence: CASSSRPSVSQQYF.

The chain uses TRBV25-1 and TRBJ1-6; TRBD1 aligns across 9 bases. Germline CDR1 MGHDK, CDR2 SYGVNS. The CDR3 runs to 13 residues. The V segment lost 7 bases and the J segment 10 bases; nucleotides outside the gene matches: 5. The CDR3 DNA reads TGTGCCAGCATGGGACAGGGTAACTCACCCCTCCACTTT. This codes for CASMGQGNSPLHF.

The chain joins TRBV28 to TRBJ2-7; 13 bases line up with TRBD2. CDR3 size: 17 residues. CDR1 is MDHEN, CDR2 SYDVKM, per germline. The junction had 10 bases not matched to a gene; V was cut back by 2 bases and J by 6 bases. Here the CDR3 DNA reads TGTGCCAGCAGTTTAATTTCTCGGGGACTAGCGGGGACCGAGCAGTACTTC. This gives the protein CASSLISRGLAGTEQYF.

This clone was counted a few times. The chain carries TRBV7-2 and TRBJ2-7; 11 bases line up with TRBD2. V lost 2 bases and J lost 3; bases outside the gene matches: 6. Germline V lookup: CDR1 SGHTA, CDR2 FQGNSA. This CDR3 is built from 16 residues. This CDR3 is CASSLRSGLAGYEQYF. Here the CDR3 DNA reads TGTGCCAGCAGCTTAAGGTCCGGACTAGCGGGCTACGAGCAGTACTTC. The full variable domain, completed using reference TRBV7-2 and TRBJ2-7, is GAGVSQSPSNKVTEKGKDVELRCDPISGHTALYWYRQSLGQGLEFLIYFQGNSAPDKSGLPSDRFSAERTGGSVSTLTIQRTQQEDSAVYLCASSLRSGLAGYEQYFGPGTRLTVT.

This clone has a handful of counts. The rearrangement uses TRBV19 and TRBJ1-1; D is undetermined. The CDR3 sequence is 13 residues long. V lost 0 bases and J lost 1, with 3 bases in between. Germline assignment: CDR1 LNHDA and CDR2 SQIVND (reference sequence). The CDR3 nucleotides read TGTGCCAGTAGTATAGAAGCGAACACTGAAGCTTTCTTT. Translation: CASSIEANTEAFF.

This clone was detected a few times. The chain has TRBV9 and TRBJ2-3; the D gene is possibly TRBD1 (6 bases). V lost 4 bases to trimming and J lost 0 bases, with 15 bases between them. CDR3 length equals 16 residues. Germline V gene lookup returns CDR1 SGDLS and CDR2 YYNGEE. The CDR3 nucleotides read TGTGCCAGCAGCCCCAGGGGCTGGGCTAGCACAGATACGCAGTATTTT. Protein: CASSPRGWASTDTQYF.

The chain couples TRBV28 to TRBJ1-1; TRBD1 agrees at 7 bases. The CDR3 length is 14 residues. Germline V gene data show CDR1 as MDHEN and CDR2 as SYDVKM. Trimming cost V 3 bases and J 1 base; bases outside gene matches: 2. The CDR3 protein is CASSLGQRNTEAFF. CDR3 DNA: TGTGCCAGCAGTTTGGGACAGAGGAACACTGAAGCTTTCTTT.

This clone showed up just a few times. V and J are TRBV4-3 and TRBJ1-2; no firm D call. V dropped 0 bases and J dropped 4 bases, with 9 bases sitting between them. From germline, CDR1 is LGHNA and CDR2 YSLEER. This CDR3 comprises 14 residues. The DNA of the CDR3 is TGCGCCAGCAGCCAAGACGCGTCCGGCTATGGCTACACCTTC. It codes for CASSQDASGYGYTF.

Only a few counts were recorded for this clone. The chain uses TRBV30 and TRBJ2-6; a weak D match, TRBD1 (5 bases). This CDR3 contains 15 residues. Germline CDR1 reads GTSNPN; CDR2 reads SVGIG (reference sequence). Trimming removed 5 bases at V and 0 bases at J, with 11 bases between. The CDR3: CAWGQALSGANVLTF. Written as DNA, the CDR3 is TGTGCCTGGGGACAAGCGCTCTCTGGGGCCAACGTCCTGACTTTC.

J is TRBJ2-7 and V is TRBV7-2, with 10 bases lining up with TRBD2. The V and J ends lost 2 bases and 12 bases, in that order; junction bases with no gene match: 4. Per germline, CDR1 SGHTA and CDR2 FQGNSA. The CDR3 has 12 residues. CDR3 DNA: TGTGCCAGCAGCTTAAGCGGGGGGGATCGGTACTTC. Protein: CASSLSGGDRYF.

The chain uses TRBV9 and TRBJ1-1; perhaps TRBD1 as D (5 bases). V was shortened by 0 bases and J by 3 bases, with 12 bases between the two germline ends. CDR1 is SGDLS, CDR2 YYNGEE, per germline. The CDR3 loop spans 15 amino acids. The CDR3, as DNA: TGTGCCAGCAGCGTAGATGGGGCGCGTGACACTGAAGCTTTCTTT. This sequence encodes CASSVDGARDTEAFF.

Only a few counts were recorded for this clone. The chain carries TRBV30 and TRBJ2-2; D remains ambiguous. Per the germline V gene, CDR1 is GTSNPN and CDR2 is SVGIG (reference sequence). Trimming cost V 4 bases and J 7 bases, with 10 bases left between them. This CDR3 region has 12 residues. The CDR3 DNA reads TGTGCCTGGACTAGGCCGAACGGGGAGCTGTTTTTT. It yields the protein CAWTRPNGELFF.

The chain links TRBV29-1 to TRBJ1-1, with 7 positions matching TRBD1. V shed 6 bases and J 1 base; nucleotides not matched to a gene: 5. The germline gives CDR1 SQVTM, CDR2 ANQGSEA. CDR3 length equals 13 residues. CDR3 sequence: CSVERTGNTEAFF. The CDR3 coding sequence is TGCAGCGTGGAAAGGACAGGGAACACTGAAGCTTTCTTT.

This clone occurred a few times. The chain employs TRBV6-1 and TRBJ2-3; 9 nucleotides match TRBD1. This CDR3 is built from 14 residues. Germline CDR1 is MNHNS and CDR2 is SASEGT. Trimming took 1 base from V and 6 from J; bases not matched to a gene: 2. The CDR3 is CASSEVDRGDTQYF. The CDR3 bases are TGTGCCAGCAGTGAAGTGGACAGGGGCGATACGCAGTATTTT.